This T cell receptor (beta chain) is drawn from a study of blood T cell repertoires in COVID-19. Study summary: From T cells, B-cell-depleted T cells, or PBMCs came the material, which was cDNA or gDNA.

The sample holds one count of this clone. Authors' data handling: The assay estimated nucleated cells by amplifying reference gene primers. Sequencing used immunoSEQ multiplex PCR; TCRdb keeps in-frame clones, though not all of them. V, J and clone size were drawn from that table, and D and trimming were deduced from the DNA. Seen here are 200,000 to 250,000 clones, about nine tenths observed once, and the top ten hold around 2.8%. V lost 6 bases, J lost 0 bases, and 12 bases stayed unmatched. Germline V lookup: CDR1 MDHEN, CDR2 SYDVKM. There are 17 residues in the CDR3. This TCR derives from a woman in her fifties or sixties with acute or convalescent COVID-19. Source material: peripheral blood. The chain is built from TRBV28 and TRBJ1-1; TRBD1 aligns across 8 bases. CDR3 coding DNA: TGTGCCAGCAGACCCAAGCAGGGGGCAGCCTTGAACACTGAAGCTTTCTTT. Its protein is CASRPKQGAALNTEAFF.